This TCR beta chain stems from a study of OX40 agonist ivuxolimab in advanced cancers. About the research overall: Ivuxolimab was delivered to patients intravenously every 2 weeks at doses spanning 0.01 to 10 mg/kg. Aged roughly 20 to 85 with a mean of 60 years, they were approximately 79% male. Regarding the study as a whole: No antigen was identified for the clonally expanded peripheral T cells. The study found that CD8+ T cells averaged more expanded clones than CD4+.

Only in-frame clones appear in the TCRdb table, and some are missing; sequencing was by immunoSEQ multiplex PCR. The table shows about 13,000 clones, with roughly four fifths occurring only once. The V gene lost 0 bases and the J gene lost 5 bases, with 6 bases spanning the gap. From germline, CDR1 is SGDLS and CDR2 YYNGEE. The CDR3 has 12 residues. Remarks on this clone: Its antigen remains unknown.

The source is an adult with an advanced solid tumor such as melanoma, head and neck, liver or kidney cancer. The sequencing here drew on CD4+ or CD8+ T cells sorted from blood, taken in a trial of the OX40 agonist ivuxolimab. V gene TRBV9 combines with J gene TRBJ2-7; D not certain. This CDR3 reads CASSVGQNEQYF. The CDR3 DNA is TGTGCCAGCAGCGTAGGGCAAAACGAGCAGTACTTC.